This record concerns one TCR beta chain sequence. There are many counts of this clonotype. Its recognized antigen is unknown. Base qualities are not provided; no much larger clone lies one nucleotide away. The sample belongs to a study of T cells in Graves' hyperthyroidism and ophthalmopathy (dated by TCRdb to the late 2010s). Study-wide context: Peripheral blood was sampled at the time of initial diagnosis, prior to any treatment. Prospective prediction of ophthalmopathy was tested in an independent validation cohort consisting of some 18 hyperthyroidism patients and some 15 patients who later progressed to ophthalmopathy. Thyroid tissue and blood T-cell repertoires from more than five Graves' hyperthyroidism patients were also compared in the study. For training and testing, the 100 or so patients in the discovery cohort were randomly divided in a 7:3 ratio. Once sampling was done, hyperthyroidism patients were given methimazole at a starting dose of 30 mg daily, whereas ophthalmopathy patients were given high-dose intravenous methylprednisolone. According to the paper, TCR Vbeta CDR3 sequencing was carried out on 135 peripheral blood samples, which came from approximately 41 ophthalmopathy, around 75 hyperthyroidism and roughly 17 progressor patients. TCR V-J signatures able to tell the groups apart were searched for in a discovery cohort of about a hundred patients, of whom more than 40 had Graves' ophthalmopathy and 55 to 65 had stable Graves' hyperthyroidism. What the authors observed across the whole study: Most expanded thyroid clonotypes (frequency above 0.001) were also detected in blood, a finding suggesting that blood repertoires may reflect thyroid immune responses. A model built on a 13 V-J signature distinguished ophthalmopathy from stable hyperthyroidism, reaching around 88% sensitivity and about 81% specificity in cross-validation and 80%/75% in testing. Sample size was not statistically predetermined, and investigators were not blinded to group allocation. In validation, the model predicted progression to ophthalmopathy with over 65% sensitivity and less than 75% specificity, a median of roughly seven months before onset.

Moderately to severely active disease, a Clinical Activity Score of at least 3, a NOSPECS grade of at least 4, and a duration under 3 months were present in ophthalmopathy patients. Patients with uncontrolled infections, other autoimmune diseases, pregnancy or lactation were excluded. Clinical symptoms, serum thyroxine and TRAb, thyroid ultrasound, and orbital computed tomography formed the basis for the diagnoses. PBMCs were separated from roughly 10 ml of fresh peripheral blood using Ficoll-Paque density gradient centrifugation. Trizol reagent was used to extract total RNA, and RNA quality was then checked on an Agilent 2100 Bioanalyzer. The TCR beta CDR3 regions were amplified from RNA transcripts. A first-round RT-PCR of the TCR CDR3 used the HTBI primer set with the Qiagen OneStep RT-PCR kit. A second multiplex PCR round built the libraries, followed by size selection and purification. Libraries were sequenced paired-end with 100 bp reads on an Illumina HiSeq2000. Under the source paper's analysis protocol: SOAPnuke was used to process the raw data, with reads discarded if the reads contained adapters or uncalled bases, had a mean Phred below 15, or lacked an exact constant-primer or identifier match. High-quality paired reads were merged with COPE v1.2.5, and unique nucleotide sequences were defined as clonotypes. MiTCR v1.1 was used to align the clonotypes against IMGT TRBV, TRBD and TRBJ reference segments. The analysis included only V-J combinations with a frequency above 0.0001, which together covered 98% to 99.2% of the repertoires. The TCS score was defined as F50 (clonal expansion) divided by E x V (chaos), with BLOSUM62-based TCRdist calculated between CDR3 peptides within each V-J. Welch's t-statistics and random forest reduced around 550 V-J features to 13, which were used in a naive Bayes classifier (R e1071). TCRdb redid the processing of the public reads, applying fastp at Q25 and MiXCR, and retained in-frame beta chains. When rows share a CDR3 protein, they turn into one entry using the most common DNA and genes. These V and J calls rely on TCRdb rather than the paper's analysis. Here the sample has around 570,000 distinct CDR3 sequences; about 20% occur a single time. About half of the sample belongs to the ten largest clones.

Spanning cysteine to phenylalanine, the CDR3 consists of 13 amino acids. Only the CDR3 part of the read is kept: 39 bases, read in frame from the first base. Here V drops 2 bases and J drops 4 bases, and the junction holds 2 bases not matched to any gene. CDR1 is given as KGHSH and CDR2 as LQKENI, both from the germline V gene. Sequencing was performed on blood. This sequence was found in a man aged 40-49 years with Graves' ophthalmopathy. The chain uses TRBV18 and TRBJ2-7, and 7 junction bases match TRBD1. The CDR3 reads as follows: CASSPGTEYEQYF. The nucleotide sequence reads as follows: TGTGCCAGCTCACCAGGGACAGAGTACGAGCAGTACTTC.